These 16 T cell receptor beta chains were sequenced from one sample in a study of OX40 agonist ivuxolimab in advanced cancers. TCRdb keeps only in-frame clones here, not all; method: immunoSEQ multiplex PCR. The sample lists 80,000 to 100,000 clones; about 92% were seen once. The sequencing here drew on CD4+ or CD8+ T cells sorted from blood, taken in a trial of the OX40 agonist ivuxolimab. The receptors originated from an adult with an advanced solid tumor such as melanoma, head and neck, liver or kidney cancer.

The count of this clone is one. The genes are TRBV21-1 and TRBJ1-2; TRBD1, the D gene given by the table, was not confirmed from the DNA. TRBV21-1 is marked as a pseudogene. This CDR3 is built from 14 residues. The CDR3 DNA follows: TGTGCCAGCAGCAAAGTGGGGACAAGCTATGGCTACACCTTC. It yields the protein CASSKVGTSYGYTF.

The CDR3 is CGIPGQGYFERNQPQHF. The CDR3 bases are TGTGGCATACCGGGACAGGGTTACTTTGAACGCAATCAGCCCCAGCATTTT. V gene TRBV2 combines with J gene TRBJ1-5; 9 nucleotides align to TRBD1. The CDR3 runs to 17 residues. Germline V gives CDR1 SNHLY, CDR2 FYNNEI.

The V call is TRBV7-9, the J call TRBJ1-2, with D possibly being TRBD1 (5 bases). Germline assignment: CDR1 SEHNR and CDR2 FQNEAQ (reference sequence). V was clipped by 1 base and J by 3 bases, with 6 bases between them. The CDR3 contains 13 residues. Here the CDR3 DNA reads TGTGCCAGCAGCTTAGGCAGGGACTATGGCTACACCTTC. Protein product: CASSLGRDYGYTF.

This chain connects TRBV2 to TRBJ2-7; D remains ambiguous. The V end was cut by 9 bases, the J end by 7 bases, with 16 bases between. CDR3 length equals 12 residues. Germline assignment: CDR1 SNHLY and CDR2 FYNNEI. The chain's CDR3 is CASRRPPEEQYV. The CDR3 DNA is TGTGCCAGTCGAAGACCCCCTGAAGAGCAGTACGTC.

The CDR3 sequence: CASSPRTSTADTQYF. Here the CDR3 DNA reads TGTGCCAGCAGCCCCCGGACTAGCACTGCAGATACGCAGTATTTT. V is TRBV11-2 and J is TRBJ2-3, with 8 bases lining up with TRBD2. V shed 5 bases, J shed 4 bases, and the junction held 8 bases outside the gene matches. CDR1 SGHAT and CDR2 FQNNGV come from the germline V gene. This CDR3 spans 15 amino acids.

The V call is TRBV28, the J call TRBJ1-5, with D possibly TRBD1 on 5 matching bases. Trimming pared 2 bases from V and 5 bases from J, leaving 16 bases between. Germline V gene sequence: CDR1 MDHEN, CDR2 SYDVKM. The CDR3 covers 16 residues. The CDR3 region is CASSLGGLGGDQPQHF. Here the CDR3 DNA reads TGTGCCAGCAGTTTAGGAGGTCTAGGAGGGGATCAGCCCCAGCATTTT.

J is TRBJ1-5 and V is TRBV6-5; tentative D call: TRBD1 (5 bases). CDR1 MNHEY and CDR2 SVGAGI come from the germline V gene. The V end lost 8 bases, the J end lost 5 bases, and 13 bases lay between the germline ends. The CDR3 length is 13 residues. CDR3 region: CASGFLQDQPQHF. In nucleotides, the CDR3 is TGTGCCAGCGGCTTCCTACAGGATCAGCCCCAGCATTTT.

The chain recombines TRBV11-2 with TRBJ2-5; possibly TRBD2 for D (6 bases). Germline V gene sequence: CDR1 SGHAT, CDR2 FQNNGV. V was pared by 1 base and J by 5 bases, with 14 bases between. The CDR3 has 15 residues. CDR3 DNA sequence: TGTGCCAGCAGCTTAGTGGGGACTGGGAGGGAGACCCAGTACTTC. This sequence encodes CASSLVGTGRETQYF.

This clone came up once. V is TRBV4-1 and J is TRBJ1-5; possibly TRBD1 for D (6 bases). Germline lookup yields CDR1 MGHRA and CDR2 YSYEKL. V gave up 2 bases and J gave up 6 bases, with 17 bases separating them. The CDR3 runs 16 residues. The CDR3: CASSQNRARVTQPQHF. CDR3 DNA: TGCGCCAGCAGCCAAAACAGGGCCAGGGTAACTCAGCCCCAGCATTTT.

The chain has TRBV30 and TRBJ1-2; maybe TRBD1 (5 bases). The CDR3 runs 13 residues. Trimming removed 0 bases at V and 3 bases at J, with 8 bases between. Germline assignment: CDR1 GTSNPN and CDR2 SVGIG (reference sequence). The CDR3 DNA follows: TGTGCCTGGAGTGTCAGGGTTGACTATGGCTACACCTTC. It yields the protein CAWSVRVDYGYTF.

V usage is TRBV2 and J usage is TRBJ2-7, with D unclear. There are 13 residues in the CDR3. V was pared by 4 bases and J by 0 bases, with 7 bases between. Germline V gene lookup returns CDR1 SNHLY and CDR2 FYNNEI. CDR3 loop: CASSGRGSYEQYV. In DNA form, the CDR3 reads TGTGCCAGCAGTGGGCGAGGCTCCTACGAGCAGTACGTC.

The chain's CDR3 is CASSLPGQSKQYV. The DNA of the CDR3 is TGTGCCAGCAGTTTACCGGGACAGAGTAAGCAGTACGTC. The chain recombines TRBV28 with TRBJ2-7, with 7 bases fitting TRBD1. Per germline, CDR1 MDHEN and CDR2 SYDVKM. This CDR3 is 13 amino acids long. The V gene end was trimmed by 2 bases and the J gene end by 8 bases; junction bases not matched to a gene: 6.

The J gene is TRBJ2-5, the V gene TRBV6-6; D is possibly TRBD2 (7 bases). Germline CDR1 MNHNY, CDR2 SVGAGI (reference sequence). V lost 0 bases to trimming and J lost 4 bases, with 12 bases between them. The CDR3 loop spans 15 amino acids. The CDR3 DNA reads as TGTGCCAGCAGTTACTCGAGGGGGGGAGGAGAGACCCAGTACTTC. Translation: CASSYSRGGGETQYF.

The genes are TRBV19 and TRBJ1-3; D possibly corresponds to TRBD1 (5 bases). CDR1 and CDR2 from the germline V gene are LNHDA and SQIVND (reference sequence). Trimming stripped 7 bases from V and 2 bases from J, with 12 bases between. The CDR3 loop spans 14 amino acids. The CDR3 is CASTVAGAGNTIYF. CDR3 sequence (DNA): TGTGCCAGTACCGTCGCGGGGGCTGGAAACACCATATATTTT.

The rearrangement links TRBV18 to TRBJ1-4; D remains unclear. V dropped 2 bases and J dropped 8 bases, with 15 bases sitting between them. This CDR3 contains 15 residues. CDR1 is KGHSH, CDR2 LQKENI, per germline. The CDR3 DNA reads TGTGCCAGCTCACCATCTACGGGCGGCTTAGAAAAACTGTTTTTT. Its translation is CASSPSTGGLEKLFF.

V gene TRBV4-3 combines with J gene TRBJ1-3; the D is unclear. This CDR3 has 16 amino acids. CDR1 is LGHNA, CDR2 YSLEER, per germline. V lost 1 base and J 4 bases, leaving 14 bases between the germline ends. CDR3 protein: CASSQAALMSGNTIYF. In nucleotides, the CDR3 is TGCGCCAGCAGCCAAGCGGCTTTGATGTCCGGAAACACCATATATTTT.